The present T cell receptor beta chain was sequenced within a study of control samples from healthy donors and cancer patients. Germline-derived CDR1 and CDR2 are MDHEN and SYDVKM. The CDR3 totals 13 residues. V lost 7 bases and J lost 5, with 14 bases in between. This table comes from immunoSEQ multiplex PCR, and its TCRdb copy is limited to in-frame clones, with some not included. This table has approximately 150,000 clones, 91% appearing once. The gene calls are TRBV28 and TRBJ1-2, with D tentatively TRBD1 (5 bases). This receptor was obtained from a man aged 25-45 years in good health. Sequenced material: blood. The CDR3, as DNA: TGTGCCAGCAAATTGAACGGGGGATATGGCTACACCTTC. Its protein product is CASKLNGGYGYTF.